The 29 T cell receptor beta chains presented below share a single source sample, sequenced in a study of shared clonotypes between healthy human individuals. The assay was immunoSEQ multiplex PCR, and TCRdb's table has in-frame clones only and misses some. The profile shows about 2.4 million clones, around 90% of them singletons. Sequenced input: naive CD4+ T cells sorted from blood. Subset meaning: CD45RA+ positively selected. These receptors all stem from a man in his late teens or twenties in good health.

This chain links TRBV23-1 with TRBJ1-3; maybe TRBD1 (6 bases). TRBV23-1 is noted as an ORF with a role that remains uncertain. This CDR3 region has 18 residues. V dropped 0 bases and J dropped 2 bases, with 17 bases sitting between them. CDR3 in amino acids: CASSQSGLQGRPGNTIYF. The CDR3 DNA follows: TGCGCCAGCAGTCAATCAGGGCTCCAGGGGCGCCCTGGAAACACCATATATTTT.

In nucleotides, the CDR3 is TGTGCCAGCACCGGGACTCCACCCCAGCAGACCCAGTACTTC. As protein: CASTGTPPQQTQYF. The rearrangement joins TRBV7-8 to TRBJ2-5, with D possibly matching TRBD2 (6 bases). Germline loops: CDR1 SGHVS, CDR2 FQNEAQ. V lost 7 bases to trimming and J lost 6 bases, with 18 bases between them. The CDR3 is 14 residues long.

The V and J genes are TRBV2 and TRBJ2-1, with D possibly matching TRBD2 (5 bases). Germline V gene sequence: CDR1 SNHLY, CDR2 FYNNEI. Trimming removed 0 bases from V and 6 bases from J, with 15 bases in between. The CDR3 contains 16 residues. CDR3 protein: CASSEALRARGNEQFF. CDR3 coding DNA: TGTGCCAGCAGTGAAGCGCTTCGGGCCCGGGGCAATGAGCAGTTCTTC.

V gene TRBV7-2 combines with J gene TRBJ1-6, with 7 bases matching TRBD1. After removal of 1 base from V and 14 bases from J, the junction contained 5 bases not matched to a gene. This CDR3 is 13 amino acids long. Germline values: CDR1 SGHTA, CDR2 FQGNSA. DNA of the CDR3: TGTGCCAGCAGCTTAGGGACAGGACGTACCCTCCACTTT. It translates to CASSLGTGRTLHF.

In this sample, this clone turned up once. V is TRBV6-6 and J is TRBJ1-2, with D tentatively TRBD1 (5 bases). From germline, CDR1 is MNHNY and CDR2 SVGAGI (reference sequence). The CDR3 is made up of 12 amino acids. With 2 bases removed from V and 4 bases from J, the gap between germline ends came to 5 bases. The CDR3 region is CASSYDSYGYTF. The CDR3 nucleotides are TGTGCCAGCAGTTACGACAGCTATGGCTACACCTTC.

This clone came up once. This chain connects TRBV28 to TRBJ2-1; TRBD2 aligns across 10 bases. Germline CDR1 reads MDHEN; CDR2 reads SYDVKM. This CDR3 has 17 residues. V lost 6 bases to trimming and J lost 7 bases; unmatched junction nucleotides: 15. CDR3 region: CASSRADLAGGRNEQFF. CDR3 coding DNA: TGTGCCAGCAGCCGAGCGGATTTAGCGGGAGGCCGAAATGAGCAGTTCTTC.

The CDR3 region has the DNA TGTGCCAGCTTTCGGGCTAGCGGGAAACCCCAAGAGACCCAGTACTTC. It yields the protein CASFRASGKPQETQYF. This chain connects TRBV5-6 to TRBJ2-5, with 9 bases that match TRBD2. V shed 7 bases, J shed 1 base, and the junction held 11 bases outside the gene matches. Germline V gene lookup returns CDR1 SGHDT and CDR2 YYEEEE. The CDR3 loop spans 16 amino acids.

This clone turned up a few times. The chain joins TRBV7-9 to TRBJ2-2; TRBD1 aligns across 8 bases. Germline V gene data show CDR1 as SEHNR and CDR2 as FQNEAQ (reference sequence). This CDR3 has 16 residues. Losses at the gene ends were 5 bases for V and 5 bases for J; bases not matched to a gene: 10. This chain's CDR3 is CASSPSGRGRTGELFF. The CDR3 DNA reads as TGTGCCAGCAGCCCGTCAGGCAGGGGGCGAACCGGGGAGCTGTTTTTT.

The gene calls are TRBV18 and TRBJ2-3, with D perhaps TRBD2 (7 bases). CDR1 is KGHSH and CDR2 is LQKENI in the germline V gene. There are 17 residues in the CDR3. Trimming left V 0 bases short and J 3 bases short, with 16 bases between. The CDR3 here is CASSPPAPGGRTDTQYF. CDR3 coding DNA: TGTGCCAGCTCACCACCTGCACCCGGGGGGCGGACAGATACGCAGTATTTT.

The chain is built from TRBV28 and TRBJ1-2, with a possible D match to TRBD1 (6 bases). The CDR3 has 16 residues. V dropped 4 bases and J dropped 0 bases, with 15 bases sitting between them. The germline V gene has CDR1 MDHEN and CDR2 SYDVKM. CDR3 DNA: TGTGCCAGCAGTTGGCTGGGGGACAAGACTAACTATGGCTACACCTTC. As protein: CASSWLGDKTNYGYTF.

This chain links TRBV13 with TRBJ2-7; D call uncertain. This CDR3 comprises 13 residues. V lost 0 bases, J lost 6 bases, and 9 bases lay in between. CDR1 and CDR2 from the germline V gene are PRHDT and FYEKMQ (reference sequence). CDR3 amino acids: CASSLGPPAEQYF. CDR3 DNA: TGTGCCAGCAGCTTAGGCCCCCCAGCCGAGCAGTACTTC.

A single count supports this clone. The CDR3 bases are TGTGCCAGCAGCGTAGAGGACACTGTAGGGCCCCAGCATTTT. Amino acids: CASSVEDTVGPQHF. The gene calls are TRBV9 and TRBJ1-5, with D perhaps TRBD1 (5 bases). V was shortened by 0 bases and J by 9 bases, with 13 bases between the two germline ends. This CDR3 spans 14 amino acids. The germline gives CDR1 SGDLS, CDR2 YYNGEE.

The chain uses TRBV6-5 and TRBJ2-3; D uncertain. In germline, CDR1 is MNHEY, CDR2 SVGAGI. V was cut by 6 bases and J by 4 bases, with 14 bases left in between. The CDR3 runs to 14 residues. The CDR3 DNA reads TGTGCCAGCAGCTCACACACTTTCCCAGATACGCAGTATTTT. It specifies CASSSHTFPDTQYF.

This chain joins TRBV10-1 and TRBJ2-5, with D unclear. CDR1 is WNHNN and CDR2 is SYGVQD in the germline V gene (reference sequence). CDR3 length: 14 amino acids. V lost 2 bases to trimming and J lost 9 bases, with 16 bases between them. The CDR3 sequence is CASSEDTAFGAQYF. CDR3 DNA: TGCGCCAGCAGTGAGGACACGGCTTTTGGGGCCCAGTACTTC.

The CDR3 DNA is TGTGCCAGCAGCTTGGGCCCATCAGATACGCAGTATTTT. Its protein product is CASSLGPSDTQYF. The chain is built from TRBV5-6 and TRBJ2-3; the D is unclear. The CDR3 runs to 13 residues. Deletions cut 0 bases from V and 4 bases from J, with 6 bases between. Germline CDR1 is SGHDT and CDR2 is YYEEEE.

V usage is TRBV25-1 and J usage is TRBJ1-4; D possibly corresponds to TRBD1 (6 bases). V was shortened by 5 bases and J by 6 bases, with 19 bases between the two germline ends. This CDR3 has 16 amino acids. CDR1 is MGHDK, CDR2 SYGVNS, per germline. The CDR3 loop reads CASSRDTSQLDEKLFF. CDR3 DNA: TGTGCCAGCAGTCGGGACACCTCTCAACTGGATGAAAAACTGTTTTTT.

The chain recombines TRBV19 with TRBJ1-1; a possible D gene is TRBD1 (6 bases). The length of the CDR3 is 13 residues. Germline V gene sequence: CDR1 LNHDA, CDR2 SQIVND (reference sequence). Trimming took off 1 base at V and 7 bases at J, with 10 bases between the two ends. The CDR3 is CASSIVRGGEAFF. CDR3 in DNA: TGTGCCAGTAGTATAGTCAGGGGCGGTGAAGCTTTCTTT.

The V call is TRBV7-2, the J call TRBJ2-7; D unresolved. Looked up from germline, CDR1 is SGHTA and CDR2 is FQGNSA. V lost 0 bases, J lost 3 bases, and 9 bases lay in between. The CDR3 is made up of 14 amino acids. The DNA for the CDR3 is TGTGCCAGCAGCTTAGCAGCACAAATCTACGAGCAGTACTTC. Its protein is CASSLAAQIYEQYF.

The sample holds a few counts of this clone. The sample carries other DNA sequences with the same CDR3. This sequence joins TRBV28 and TRBJ1-5; tentatively, D is TRBD1 (5 bases). Germline values: CDR1 MDHEN, CDR2 SYDVKM. Trimming removed 8 bases at V and 1 base at J, with 6 bases between. The CDR3 covers 12 residues. CDR3 bases: TGTGCCAGCCGGGGCAGCAATCAGCCCCAGCATTTT. The encoded protein is CASRGSNQPQHF.

The V call is TRBV18, the J call TRBJ2-5; perhaps TRBD2 as D (5 bases). This CDR3 is built from 15 residues. Germline V gene lookup returns CDR1 KGHSH and CDR2 LQKENI. V gave up 1 base and J gave up 4 bases, with 13 bases separating them. CDR3: CASSPRGPAGETQYF. The CDR3 coding sequence is TGTGCCAGCTCACCACGCGGACCGGCGGGAGAGACCCAGTACTTC.

This clone appeared a few times. The chain uses TRBV30 and TRBJ2-2; TRBD2 matches 8 bases. From germline, CDR1 is GTSNPN and CDR2 SVGIG (reference sequence). The CDR3 length is 14 residues. The V segment lost 4 bases and the J segment 5 bases; nucleotides outside the gene matches: 6. CDR3: CAWTGTRLTGELFF. The CDR3 DNA follows: TGTGCCTGGACCGGGACTAGGCTAACCGGGGAGCTGTTTTTT.

This sequence joins TRBV6-6 and TRBJ2-1; D remains unclear. Deletions cut 5 bases from V and 6 bases from J, with 20 bases between. Germline-derived CDR1 and CDR2 are MNHNY and SVGAGI (reference sequence). There are 16 residues in the CDR3. The CDR3 DNA reads as TGTGCCAGCAGTCCACATTCCGCTAGTGGTTTCAATGAGCAGTTCTTC. This codes for CASSPHSASGFNEQFF.

The rearrangement joins TRBV28 to TRBJ2-5, with TRBD2 identical over 10 bases. In germline, CDR1 is MDHEN, CDR2 SYDVKM. This CDR3 has 16 residues. The J segment lost 5 bases and the V segment lost 6 bases, leaving 12 bases of the junction unmatched. CDR3 coding DNA: TGTGCCAGCAGGTTGGCCCTAGCGGGGGTGAGGGAGACCCAGTACTTC. Protein: CASRLALAGVRETQYF.

The chain links TRBV20-1 to TRBJ2-7; the D is unclear. Germline-derived CDR1 and CDR2 are DFQATT and SNEGSKA (reference sequence). The CDR3 covers 11 residues. V dropped 0 bases and J dropped 3 bases, with 3 bases sitting between them. The CDR3 here is CSAREDYEQYF. For the CDR3, the DNA is TGCAGTGCTAGAGAAGACTACGAGCAGTACTTC.

The V call is TRBV10-3, the J call TRBJ1-5; weak D call: TRBD1 (6 bases). CDR3 size: 15 residues. Germline V CDR1 and CDR2: ENHRY, SYGVKD. V was cut by 6 bases and J by 1 base, with 13 bases left in between. The DNA for the CDR3 is TGTGCCATCAGGAGCGGGACACTGAGCAATCAGCCCCAGCATTTT. It specifies CAIRSGTLSNQPQHF.

CDR3 coding DNA: TGTGCCAGCAGCTACCGGGAGAAGGGTCCCTATGAGCAGTTCTTC. It translates to CASSYREKGPYEQFF. The V call is TRBV5-6, the J call TRBJ2-1; tentatively, D is TRBD2 (6 bases). This CDR3 spans 15 amino acids. The V gene's germline CDR1 is SGHDT and CDR2 YYEEEE. V was pared by 3 bases and J by 8 bases, with 18 bases between.

The rearrangement joins TRBV27 to TRBJ2-2; 7 nucleotides agree with TRBD2. With 8 bases clipped from V and 5 bases from J, the junction kept 8 bases outside the gene matches. The CDR3 spans 14 residues. Germline CDR1 is MNHEY and CDR2 is SMNVEV (reference sequence). This chain's CDR3 is CASWGDYGTGELFF. The CDR3 DNA reads TGTGCCAGCTGGGGGGACTACGGGACCGGGGAGCTGTTTTTT.

The chain has TRBV5-4 and TRBJ2-1, with 7 nucleotides matching TRBD2. CDR3 length: 17 residues. Per the germline V gene, CDR1 is SGHNT and CDR2 is YYREEE (reference sequence). V lost 4 bases, J lost 4 bases, and 14 bases stayed unmatched. CDR3 sequence reads: CASSPVRLAELYNEQFF. CDR3 coding DNA: TGTGCCAGCAGCCCCGTGCGTCTAGCGGAACTATACAATGAGCAGTTCTTC.

DNA of the CDR3: TGTGCCAGCAGCTTAGGTGGGTCCCAATACGAGCAGTACTTC. Its protein product is CASSLGGSQYEQYF. The chain joins TRBV7-3 to TRBJ2-7, with unresolved D. The V end was cut by 2 bases, the J end by 4 bases, with 12 bases between. The CDR3 has 14 residues. Germline V lookup: CDR1 SGHTA, CDR2 FQGTGA.